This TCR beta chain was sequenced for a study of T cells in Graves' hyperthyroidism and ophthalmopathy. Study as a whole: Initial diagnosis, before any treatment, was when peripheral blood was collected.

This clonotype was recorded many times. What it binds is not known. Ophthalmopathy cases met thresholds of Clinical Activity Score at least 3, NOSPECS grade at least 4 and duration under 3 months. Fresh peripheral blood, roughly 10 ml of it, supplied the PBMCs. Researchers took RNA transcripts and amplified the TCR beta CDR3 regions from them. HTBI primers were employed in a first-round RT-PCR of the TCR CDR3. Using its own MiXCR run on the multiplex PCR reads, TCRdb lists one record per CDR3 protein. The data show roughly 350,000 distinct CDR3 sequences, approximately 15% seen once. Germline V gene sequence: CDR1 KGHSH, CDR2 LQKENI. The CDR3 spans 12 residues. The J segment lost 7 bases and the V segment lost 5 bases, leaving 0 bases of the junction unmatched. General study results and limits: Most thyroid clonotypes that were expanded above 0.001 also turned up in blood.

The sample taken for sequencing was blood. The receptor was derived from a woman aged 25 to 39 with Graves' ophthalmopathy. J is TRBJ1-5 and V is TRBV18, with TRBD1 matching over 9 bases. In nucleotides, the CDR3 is TGTGCCAGCTCAGGACAGGGGCAGCCCCAGCATTTT. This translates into CASSGQGQPQHF.